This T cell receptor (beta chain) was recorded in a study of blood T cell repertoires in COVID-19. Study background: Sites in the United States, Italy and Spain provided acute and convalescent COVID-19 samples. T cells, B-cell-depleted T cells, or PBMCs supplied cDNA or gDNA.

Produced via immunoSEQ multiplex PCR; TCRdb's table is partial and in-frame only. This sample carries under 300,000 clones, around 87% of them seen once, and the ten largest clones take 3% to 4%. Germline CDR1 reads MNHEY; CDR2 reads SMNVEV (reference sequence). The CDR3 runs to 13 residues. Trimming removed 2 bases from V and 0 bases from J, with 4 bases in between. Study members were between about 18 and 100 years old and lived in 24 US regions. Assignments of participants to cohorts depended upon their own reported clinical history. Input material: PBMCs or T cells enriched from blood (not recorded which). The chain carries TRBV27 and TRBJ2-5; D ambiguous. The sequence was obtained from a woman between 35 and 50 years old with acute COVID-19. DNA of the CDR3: TGTGCCAGCAGTTTAGGCTACCAAGAGACCCAGTACTTC. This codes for CASSLGYQETQYF.